This T cell receptor (beta chain) was observed in a study of shared clonotypes between healthy human individuals. Researchers partitioned CD4+ cells into CD45RA+ naive and CD45RA-negative memory subsets. This clone came up once. Deep-level running was used for the assay. Here immunoSEQ multiplex PCR was the method, and the copy in TCRdb shows in-frame clones only, minus some. Among about 680,000 clones, less than 80% were seen once, and the ten largest hold around 1.8%. Sequencing was performed on memory CD4+ T cells sorted from blood. Sample subset: CD45RA-negative fraction. The sequence was collected from a young woman in good health.

Written as DNA, the CDR3 is TGCGCCAGCAGCTTGGTAGCAGGGGGTCATTCACCCCTCCACTTT. Its translation: CASSLVAGGHSPLHF. The rearrangement links TRBV5-1 to TRBJ1-6, with 7 bases that match TRBD1. The CDR3 sequence is 15 residues long. Trimming at V came to 0 bases and at J to 8 bases, leaving 5 bases not matched to a gene. Germline assignment: CDR1 SGHRS and CDR2 YFSETQ.